This T cell receptor beta chain was observed in a study of cytomegalovirus exposure and HLA in healthy donors. Whole-study context: Earlier findings included about 120 million unique TCR beta sequences obtained from about 179 million T cells.

A word on this clone: Antigen: not known.

Findings of the study overall: Reportedly, diagnosis of cytomegalovirus status by the classifier showed high specificity and sensitivity.

It was with 60 Vbeta and 13 Jbeta primers that the PCR ran. In the original analysis: Approximately 72 million unique TCR beta chains, about 10 million of them shared, were counted by a later analysis. Produced via immunoSEQ multiplex PCR; TCRdb's table is partial and in-frame only. The DNA gave D and trimming, while V, J and clone size come from that table. The table shows some 130,000 clones, with approximately 80% occurring only once. Trimming cost V 3 bases and J 7 bases; bases outside gene matches: 5. From germline, CDR1 is SEHNR and CDR2 FQNEAQ (reference sequence). This CDR3 contains 14 residues.

The chain has TRBV7-9 and TRBJ2-2, with 7 bases fitting TRBD1. This clonotype was obtained from a male donor in good health and CMV-seropositive. Sequencing was done on a sample of PBMCs. The CDR3: CASSFQGEFGELFF. For the CDR3, the DNA is TGTGCCAGCAGCTTCCAGGGGGAATTCGGGGAGCTGTTTTTT.